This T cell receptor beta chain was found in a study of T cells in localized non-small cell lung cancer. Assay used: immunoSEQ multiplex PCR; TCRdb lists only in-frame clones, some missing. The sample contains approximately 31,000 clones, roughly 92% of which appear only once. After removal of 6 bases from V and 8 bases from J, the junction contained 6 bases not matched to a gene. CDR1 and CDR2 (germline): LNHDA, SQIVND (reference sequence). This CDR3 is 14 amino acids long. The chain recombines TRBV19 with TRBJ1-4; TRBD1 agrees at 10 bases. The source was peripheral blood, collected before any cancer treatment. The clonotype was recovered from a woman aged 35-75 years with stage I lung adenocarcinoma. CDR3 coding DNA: TGTGCCAGTAGGAGACAGGGGGCGAAAGAAAAACTGTTTTTT. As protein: CASRRQGAKEKLFF. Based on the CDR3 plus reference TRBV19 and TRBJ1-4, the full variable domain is DGGITQSPKYLFRKEGQNVTLSCEQNLNHDAMYWYRQDPGQGLRLIYYSQIVNDFQKGDIAEGYSVSREKKESFPLTVTSAQKNPTAFYLCASRRQGAKEKLFFGSGTQLSVL.